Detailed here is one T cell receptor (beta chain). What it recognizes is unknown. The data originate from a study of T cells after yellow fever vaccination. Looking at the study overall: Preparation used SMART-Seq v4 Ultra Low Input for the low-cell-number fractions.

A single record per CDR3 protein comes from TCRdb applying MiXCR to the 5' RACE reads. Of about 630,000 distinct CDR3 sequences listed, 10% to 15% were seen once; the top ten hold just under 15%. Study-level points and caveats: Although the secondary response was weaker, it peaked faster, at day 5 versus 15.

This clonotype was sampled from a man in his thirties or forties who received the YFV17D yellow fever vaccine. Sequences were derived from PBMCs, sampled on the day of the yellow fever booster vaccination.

CDR3 sequence: CASSPRASGSGGKETQYF. CDR3 coding DNA: TGTGCCAGCAGCCCTCGAGCTAGCGGGAGTGGGGGGAAAGAGACCCAGTACTTC. V is TRBV7-8 and J is TRBJ2-5; the match to TRBD2 covers 10 bases. The junction had 15 bases not matched to a gene; V was cut back by 5 bases and J by 3 bases. Germline V gene lookup returns CDR1 SGHVS and CDR2 FQNEAQ. The CDR3 length is 18 residues.